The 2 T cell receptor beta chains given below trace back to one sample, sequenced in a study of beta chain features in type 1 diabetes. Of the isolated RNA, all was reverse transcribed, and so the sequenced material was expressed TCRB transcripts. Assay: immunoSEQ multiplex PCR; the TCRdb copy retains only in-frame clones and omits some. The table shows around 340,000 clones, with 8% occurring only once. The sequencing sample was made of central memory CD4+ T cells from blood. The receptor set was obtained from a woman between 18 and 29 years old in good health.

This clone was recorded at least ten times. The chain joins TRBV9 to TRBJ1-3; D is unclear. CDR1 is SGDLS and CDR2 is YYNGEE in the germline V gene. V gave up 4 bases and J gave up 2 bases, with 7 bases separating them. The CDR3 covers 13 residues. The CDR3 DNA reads TGTGCCAGCAGCAAGGATGCTGGAAACACCATATATTTT. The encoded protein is CASSKDAGNTIYF.

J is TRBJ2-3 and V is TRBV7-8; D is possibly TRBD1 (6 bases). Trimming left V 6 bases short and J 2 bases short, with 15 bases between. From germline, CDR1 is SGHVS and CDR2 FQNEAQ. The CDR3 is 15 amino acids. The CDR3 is CASRRQASNTDTQYF. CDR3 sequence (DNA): TGTGCCAGCAGAAGACAGGCCTCCAACACAGATACGCAGTATTTT.